This TCR beta chain was recovered during a study of identical twins. The germline CDR1 and CDR2 sequences are MNHEY and SMNVEV (reference sequence). This CDR3 contains 16 residues. Trimming cost V 5 bases and J 7 bases; bases outside gene matches: 9. Findings and caveats of the study: Whereas memory repertoires showed no such difference, abundant cord blood beta clonotypes carried fewer insertions. Without tracking the same donors, conclusions rested on cross-sectional statistical analysis.

As regards this clonotype: The antigen is undetermined.

Every donor was a healthy Caucasian. Template switching created a universal primer site, and the cDNA included unique molecular identifiers. TCRdb reanalysed the 5' RACE reads using MiXCR and keeps one entry per CDR3 protein. Of 1.5 million to 2 million distinct CDR3 sequences listed, roughly a third are singletons. Sequencing was carried out using cord blood. This receptor was obtained from a newborn girl in good health. The chain couples TRBV27 to TRBJ2-1; the match to TRBD2 covers 12 bases. The CDR3 bases are TGTGCCAGCAGTACCACGACTAGCGGGAGAGGGAATGAGCAGTTCTTC. This gives the protein CASSTTTSGRGNEQFF.